The T cell receptor (beta chain) described here comes from a study of blood T cell repertoires in COVID-19. Turning to the study itself: Sites in the United States, Italy and Spain provided acute and convalescent COVID-19 samples. T cells, B-cell-depleted T cells, or PBMCs supplied cDNA or gDNA.

Authors' methods: Estimation of nucleated cell counts relied on the amplification of reference gene primers. The data were produced by immunoSEQ multiplex PCR, yet TCRdb's version contains in-frame clones alone and is incomplete. That table is the source of V, J and clone size, and D and trimming were worked out from the DNA. The repertoire holds 190,000 or so clones, with around 87% as singletons. The V gene lost 4 bases and the J gene lost 2 bases, with 14 bases spanning the gap. Per the germline V gene, CDR1 is MNHEY and CDR2 is SVGAGI. CDR3 length: 16 residues. This receptor was taken from a woman younger than 35 who had recovered from COVID-19. This chain uses TRBV6-5 with TRBJ2-2; D perhaps matches TRBD2 (5 bases). The sample was peripheral blood. The CDR3 DNA is TGTGCCAGCAGTTTAGGCGGAGGACCCAACACCGGGGAGCTGTTTTTT. As protein: CASSLGGGPNTGELFF.